A selection of T cell receptor beta chains follows, all from one sample in a study of T cell responses to AZD1222 COVID-19 vaccine. Profiled with immunoSEQ multiplex PCR; TCRdb holds only in-frame clones, not every one. The repertoire holds 95,000 to 150,000 clones, with approximately 89% as singletons. The material was peripheral blood, obtained on day 0 of AZD1222 vaccination. The receptors here all came from an adult in good health. Each CDR3 is given with its conserved first and last residue. The D gene is left open where the match is weak. Clone size is not always given. Where it is, it says once, few, many or a class for expanded clones.

-	TRBV6-2/TRBV6-3	TRBJ2-7	-	TGTGCCAGCAGTCGGGGCTTCTTCTACGAGCAGTACTTC	CASSRGFFYEQYF
once	TRBV3-1/TRBV3-2	TRBJ1-3	TRBD1	TGTGCCAGCAGCCAACGCGGGACAGGGGCTGGAAACACCATATATTTT	CASSQRGTGAGNTIYF
few	TRBV12-3/TRBV12-4	TRBJ1-2	-	TGTGCCAGCAGTTTGACCGGAGGCTACACCTTC	CASSLTGGYTF
-	TRBV19	TRBJ1-1	-	TGTGCCAGTAGTATTGCCCGCCACATGAACACTGAAGCTTTCTTT	CASSIARHMNTEAFF
-	TRBV6-2/TRBV6-3	TRBJ1-5	-	TGTGCCAGCAGTAAGGACGGGGTTTTCAATCAGCCCCAGCATTTT	CASSKDGVFNQPQHF
-	TRBV6-2/TRBV6-3	TRBJ1-1	TRBD1	TGTGCCAGCAGTTATTTGACAGGGTGGAATGAAGCTTTCTTT	CASSYLTGWNEAFF
-	TRBV10-3	TRBJ1-6	-	TGTGCCATCAGAGGTGCACTCGTTGGGGCCCTCCACTTT	CAIRGALVGALHF
-	TRBV28	TRBJ1-2	-	TGTGCCAGCACTCAACGCAGCAGATCCCTTGGCTACACCTTC	CASTQRSRSLGYTF
-	TRBV7-8	TRBJ1-5	-	TGTGCCAGCAGCTTAGAACTAGATCAGCCCCAGCATTTT	CASSLELDQPQHF
-	TRBV4-2	TRBJ1-5	-	TGTGCCAGCAGCCTGGGAGCGGATAGCAATCAGCCCCAGCATTTT	CASSLGADSNQPQHF
-	TRBV24-1	TRBJ1-2	TRBD1	TGTGCCACCAGTGAGGGACAGGGTAACTGGGTCTATGGCTACACCTTC	CATSEGQGNWVYGYTF
-	TRBV28	TRBJ1-6	TRBD1	TGTGCCAGCAGTGCCGGGACAGGGGCGGGTTCACCCCTCCACTTT	CASSAGTGAGSPLHF
once	TRBV4-3	TRBJ1-2	-	TGCGCCAGCAGCCAAGGGGCCTCCGGCCTCAACTATGGCTACACCTTC	CASSQGASGLNYGYTF
-	TRBV28	TRBJ1-1	-	TGTGCCAGCAGTTCACCGCCGGGACGGGGCAACACTGAAGCTTTCTTT	CASSSPPGRGNTEAFF
-	TRBV4-1	TRBJ2-7	-	TGCGCCAGCAGCCAAGCCGGGACAAATAGCGACGAGCAGTACTTC	CASSQAGTNSDEQYF
-	TRBV19	TRBJ2-7	TRBD1	TGTGCCAGTAGTTTATCGACAGGGTCGAAGGGGCAGTACTTC	CASSLSTGSKGQYF
-	TRBV13	TRBJ2-3	-	TGTGCCAGCAGCATCTTCAAGACAGATAGCACAGATACGCAGTATTTT	CASSIFKTDSTDTQYF
few	TRBV6-2/TRBV6-3	TRBJ2-7	-	TGTGCCAGCAGTTATACTTACGAGCAGTACTTC	CASSYTYEQYF
-	TRBV3-1/TRBV3-2	TRBJ2-5	-	TGTGCCAGCAGCCAAGATATAGTGGCACAAGAGACCCAGTACTTC	CASSQDIVAQETQYF
-	TRBV18	TRBJ2-7	-	TGTGCCAGCTCACCATGGGAGGAAAACAACGAGCAGTACTTC	CASSPWEENNEQYF
-	TRBV7-2	TRBJ2-1	TRBD2	TGTGCCAGCAGCTCACCTAGCGGGGGTGGTGAGCAGTTCTTC	CASSSPSGGGEQFF
-	TRBV7-3	TRBJ2-5	-	TGTGCCAGCAGCCTCGTTGGCCAAGAGACCCAGTACTTC	CASSLVGQETQYF
-	TRBV19	TRBJ1-1	-	TGTGCCAGTAGTCCCCCGGGGTACACTGAAGCTTTCTTT	CASSPPGYTEAFF
once	TRBV5-1	TRBJ1-1	-	TGCGCCAGCAGCTTGTGGGGGGGTGGCACTGAAGCTTTCTTT	CASSLWGGGTEAFF
-	TRBV10-2	TRBJ1-6	-	TGCGCCAGCACCGGCCTGGGAGCCAATTCACCCCTCCACTTT	CASTGLGANSPLHF
-	TRBV4-2	TRBJ1-3	TRBD1	TGTGCCAGCAGCCCGTCAGGGGGCGCAGGAAACACCATATATTTT	CASSPSGGAGNTIYF
-	TRBV12-3/TRBV12-4	TRBJ1-5	-	TGTGCCAGCAGACCCGGGGGCAATCAGCCCCAGCATTTT	CASRPGGNQPQHF
-	TRBV10-3	TRBJ1-2	-	TGTGCCATCAGTGAGTCTCGGGACACCAACTATGGCTACACCTTC	CAISESRDTNYGYTF
-	TRBV11-3	TRBJ2-7	-	TGTGCCAGGGCCCGGCCCCTCGATGCGGAGCAGTACTTC	CARARPLDAEQYF
-	TRBV7-7	TRBJ2-1	-	TGTGCTAGCAGCCCCCCCCGCTGGCAGGGGCAATACAATGAGCAGTTCTTC	CASSPPRWQGQYNEQFF
-	TRBV5-1	TRBJ1-3	TRBD1	TGCGCCAGCAGCCCCGGGACAGGGAGTGGAAACACCATATATTTT	CASSPGTGSGNTIYF
-	TRBV18	TRBJ2-4	TRBD1	TGTGCCAGCTCCCGCACAGGGGCAGGCGCCAAAAACATTCAGTACTTC	CASSRTGAGAKNIQYF
-	TRBV19	TRBJ1-4	-	TGTGCCAGTTCCCGGGGGGCTAATGAAAAACTGTTTTTT	CASSRGANEKLFF
-	TRBV6-5	TRBJ2-7	TRBD2	TGTGCCAGCAGTTACTTAGCGGGGGGGCGTTCCTACGAGCAGTACTTC	CASSYLAGGRSYEQYF
-	TRBV2	TRBJ1-2	TRBD1	TGTGCCAGCATTTTACAGGGGGCCCGTGGCTACACCTTC	CASILQGARGYTF
-	TRBV18	TRBJ1-3	-	TGTGCCAGCTCACCCCGGAACTCTGGAAACACCATATATTTT	CASSPRNSGNTIYF
once	TRBV19	TRBJ1-6	TRBD1	TGTGCCAGTAGCGACAGGGCCTACTCCTATAATTCACCCCTCCACTTT	CASSDRAYSYNSPLHF
-	TRBV4-2	TRBJ2-1	-	TGTGCCAGCAAGCAGGGGACGACTGATGAGCAGTTCTTC	CASKQGTTDEQFF
-	TRBV5-1	TRBJ1-4	TRBD1	TGCGCCAGCAGCTTGCCCCGCCAAACTGGGACAGCAACTAATGAAAAACTGTTTTTT	CASSLPRQTGTATNEKLFF
-	TRBV6-5	TRBJ2-2	-	TGTGCCAGCAGTTCAGGGGGGACCGGGGAGCTGTTTTTT	CASSSGGTGELFF
once	TRBV7-2	TRBJ2-3	-	TGTGCCAGCAGCTTACTAGGGATCACAGATACGCAGTATTTT	CASSLLGITDTQYF
-	TRBV19	TRBJ1-4	-	TGTGCCAGCGCCGCCGCCAGGACAACTAATGAAAAACTGTTTTTT	CASAAARTTNEKLFF
-	TRBV11-2	TRBJ2-5	-	TGTGCCAGCAACCACCTTCGAGAGACCCAGTACTTC	CASNHLRETQYF
-	TRBV6-2/TRBV6-3	TRBJ1-1	-	TGTGCCAGCAGTGACACTTTTGAAGCTTTCTTT	CASSDTFEAFF
once	TRBV28	TRBJ1-3	TRBD1	TGTGCCAGCATGGACAGGGCTGTTGGAAACACCATATATTTT	CASMDRAVGNTIYF
-	TRBV7-2	TRBJ1-4	-	TGTGCCAGCAGCTTGGGCGGGGGGGGCACAAATGAAAAACTGTTTTTT	CASSLGGGGTNEKLFF
-	TRBV19	TRBJ2-1	TRBD1	TGTGCCAGTAGTACGCGGGACAGGGTTTACGATGAGCAGTTCTTC	CASSTRDRVYDEQFF
-	TRBV7-2	TRBJ2-1	-	TGTGCCAGCAGCTTAGTGTCCAATGAGCAGTTCTTC	CASSLVSNEQFF
-	TRBV10-3	TRBJ2-7	TRBD2	TGTGCCATCAGGACTAGCGGGGGCTCCTACGAGCAGTACTTC	CAIRTSGGSYEQYF
-	TRBV7-9	TRBJ1-1	-	TGTGCCAGCAGCTTAGTGGCCGGGAACACTGAAGCTTTCTTT	CASSLVAGNTEAFF
-	TRBV7-9	TRBJ2-7	-	TGTGCCAGCAGCTCTTCCGGGAGGACAGGGATAGCCGAGCAGTACTTC	CASSSSGRTGIAEQYF
once	TRBV4-2	TRBJ2-2	-	TGTGCCAGCAGCCAAGCAGCGGCGAACACCGGGGAGCTGTTTTTT	CASSQAAANTGELFF
once	TRBV6-5	TRBJ2-5	-	TGTGCCAGCAGTTACATAAGGGGGGAGACCCAGTACTTC	CASSYIRGETQYF
-	TRBV6-5	TRBJ1-1	-	TGTGCCAGCAGTTACAGCGGGGTAAGGGAGGCTTTCTTT	CASSYSGVREAFF
few	TRBV5-4	TRBJ1-4	TRBD1	TGTGCCAGCGGGACAGGGTATGAAAAACTGTTTTTT	CASGTGYEKLFF
once	TRBV19	TRBJ1-1	-	TGTGCCAGTAGACTACGGGGGAATGAAGCTTTCTTT	CASRLRGNEAFF
-	TRBV6-2/TRBV6-3	TRBJ2-7	TRBD1	TGTGCCAGCAGTTTCGGACAGGCCTACGAGCAGTACTTC	CASSFGQAYEQYF
once	TRBV6-5	TRBJ2-1	-	TGTGCCAGCAGTTTCTTTGGGGACGCAGGTGAGCAGTTCTTC	CASSFFGDAGEQFF
-	TRBV5-1	TRBJ2-1	TRBD2	TGCGCCAGCAGCTTGGCTAGCGGGGATTACAATGAGCAGTTCTTC	CASSLASGDYNEQFF
-	TRBV10-3	TRBJ2-5	TRBD1	TGTGCCATCAGTCAATCCACAGGGGTGGGGCAAGAGACCCAGTACTTC	CAISQSTGVGQETQYF